Listed here are 20 T cell receptor beta chains from one sample, sequenced in a study of OX40 agonist ivuxolimab in advanced cancers. Profiled with immunoSEQ multiplex PCR; TCRdb holds only in-frame clones, not every one. Among 65,000 to 85,000 clones listed, 85% were seen once. The sample in question was CD4+ or CD8+ T cells sorted from blood, obtained in a trial of the OX40 agonist ivuxolimab. The receptors were sampled from an adult with an advanced solid tumor such as melanoma, head and neck, liver or kidney cancer.

This clone was counted a single time. The V call is TRBV7-9, the J call TRBJ2-3; D is perhaps TRBD1 or TRBD2 (5 bases each). Germline CDR1 reads SEHNR; CDR2 reads FQNEAQ (reference sequence). The CDR3 spans 15 residues. Trimming stripped 1 base from V and 4 bases from J, with 12 bases between. The CDR3 DNA sequence: TGTGCCAGCAGCTTAGGGGGGAGTGGGGCAGATACGCAGTATTTT. Amino acids: CASSLGGSGADTQYF.

The V gene is TRBV7-9, the J gene TRBJ1-4, with TRBD1 matching over 9 bases. CDR3 length equals 14 residues. The germline V gene encodes CDR1 SEHNR and CDR2 FQNEAQ (reference sequence). V trimming: 5 bases; J trimming: 8 bases; junction bases outside the gene matches: 6. The CDR3 spells CASSLTGGGEKLFF. The CDR3 DNA reads TGTGCCAGCAGCCTGACAGGGGGAGGCGAAAAACTGTTTTTT. The full variable domain, with the rest looked up from reference TRBV7-9 and TRBJ1-4, is DTGVSQNPRHKITKRGQNVTFRCDPISEHNRLYWYRQTLGQGPEFLTYFQNEAQLEKSRLLSDRFSAERPKGSFSTLEIQRTEQGDSAMYLCASSLTGGGEKLFFGSGTQLSVL.

This chain connects TRBV29-1 to TRBJ2-6; D remains ambiguous. The V and J ends lost 0 bases and 0 bases respectively, with 9 bases between them. The germline gives CDR1 SQVTM, CDR2 ANQGSEA. CDR3 length equals 16 residues. CDR3 in amino acids: CSVEDVWNSGANVLTF. In DNA, the CDR3 is TGCAGCGTTGAAGATGTTTGGAACTCTGGGGCCAACGTCCTGACTTTC.

The DNA for the CDR3 is TGTGCCAGCAGCTTACCTCCCTCGGGCCGACCTCCCAACGAGCAGTACTTC. Its protein is CASSLPPSGRPPNEQYF. The rearrangement joins TRBV7-6 to TRBJ2-7; D uncertain. Germline V CDR1 and CDR2: SGHVS, FNYEAQ. The CDR3 contains 17 residues. With 2 bases removed from V and 5 bases from J, the gap between germline ends came to 22 bases.

Regarding this clone: One end of the junction does not line up with germline, which may come from a read error. The chain recombines TRBV19 with TRBJ2-7; TRBD1 is a possible D gene (7 bases). There are 14 residues in the CDR3. Germline assignment: CDR1 LNHDA and CDR2 SQIVND (reference sequence). CDR3 sequence reads: CASSLDRDSHEQYF. The CDR3 nucleotides are TGTGCCAGTAGCCTTGACAGGGACTCCCACGAGCAGTACTTC.

This clone has more than one count but fewer than ten. The chain combines TRBV7-2 with TRBJ1-1; 7 nucleotides align to TRBD1. Trimming took 7 bases from V and 8 from J; bases not matched to a gene: 16. CDR1 is SGHTA and CDR2 is FQGNSA in the germline V gene. The length of the CDR3 is 15 residues. The CDR3 sequence is CASNIPGQRPWEAFF. DNA of the CDR3: TGTGCCAGCAACATCCCGGGACAGCGACCGTGGGAAGCTTTCTTT. The complete variable domain, with remaining parts taken from reference TRBV7-2 and TRBJ1-1, reads GAGVSQSPSNKVTEKGKDVELRCDPISGHTALYWYRQSLGQGLEFLIYFQGNSAPDKSGLPSDRFSAERTGGSVSTLTIQRTQQEDSAVYLCASNIPGQRPWEAFFGQGTRLTVV.

The chain carries TRBV6-1 and TRBJ2-7, with D possibly matching TRBD1 (6 bases). Germline CDR1 reads MNHNS; CDR2 reads SASEGT. This CDR3 has 13 residues. V was clipped by 7 bases and J by 7 bases, with 17 bases between them. The CDR3 loop is CASTGAGPLEQYF. In DNA, the CDR3 is TGTGCCAGCACAGGGGCTGGACCCCTGGAGCAGTACTTC.

The chain uses TRBV5-1 and TRBJ2-5, with 7 nucleotides matching TRBD1. V was pared by 4 bases and J by 2 bases, with 5 bases of the junction left unmatched. Germline-derived CDR1 and CDR2 are SGHRS and YFSETQ. CDR3 size: 14 residues. The CDR3 spells CASSTGQAQETQYF. In DNA form, the CDR3 reads TGCGCCAGCAGCACCGGACAGGCTCAAGAGACCCAGTACTTC. The whole variable domain, remainder taken from reference TRBV5-1 and TRBJ2-5, is KAGVTQTPRYLIKTRGQQVTLSCSPISGHRSVSWYQQTPGQGLQFLFEYFSETQRNKGNFPGRFSGRQFSNSRSEMNVSTLELGDSALYLCASSTGQAQETQYFGPGTRLLVL.

Points on this clone: Different DNA sequences within this sample yield the same CDR3. The V and J genes are TRBV5-4 and TRBJ2-5; tentatively, D is TRBD1 (5 bases). The ends were cut back, 4 bases at V and 2 bases at J, with 9 bases in the middle. The CDR3 is made up of 13 amino acids. Germline values: CDR1 SGHNT, CDR2 YYREEE (reference sequence). The CDR3 nucleotides are TGTGCCAGCAGCCGTGACAGTCAAGAGACCCAGTACTTC. Translation gives CASSRDSQETQYF.

The V gene is TRBV11-3, the J gene TRBJ2-5; D may be TRBD1 (5 bases). In germline, CDR1 is SGHNT, CDR2 YENEEA. Trimming took 1 base from V and 4 from J, leaving 16 bases between them. This CDR3 has 16 amino acids. In DNA, the CDR3 is TGTGCCAGCAGCTTAGGTGAGGCGGCAGGGCGAGAGACCCAGTACTTC. It yields the protein CASSLGEAAGRETQYF.

CDR3 in amino acids: CASSPGLAGEETQYF. For the CDR3, the DNA is TGTGCCAGCTCACCGGGACTAGCGGGAGAAGAGACCCAGTACTTC. V is TRBV18 and J is TRBJ2-5; 14 bases map to TRBD2. The CDR3 has 15 amino acids. The trim removed 3 bases at V and 3 bases at J, leaving 0 bases unmatched. CDR1 is KGHSH and CDR2 is LQKENI in the germline V gene.

The rearrangement links TRBV28 to TRBJ1-5; 7 nucleotides match TRBD1. There are 16 residues in the CDR3. The V and J ends lost 6 bases and 0 bases, in that order; junction bases with no gene match: 8. The germline gives CDR1 MDHEN, CDR2 SYDVKM. The CDR3 sequence is CASSPDRDYSNQPQHF. The CDR3 nucleotides read TGTGCCAGCAGCCCCGACAGGGACTATAGCAATCAGCCCCAGCATTTT.

The rearrangement links TRBV19 to TRBJ1-2, with TRBD1 as a possible D gene (6 bases). The germline V gene encodes CDR1 LNHDA and CDR2 SQIVND (reference sequence). Deletions cut 5 bases from V and 0 bases from J, with 13 bases between. The CDR3 runs 15 residues. Written as DNA, the CDR3 is TGTGCCAGTAGTGGCAGGGGATTTCCTAACTATGGCTACACCTTC. Encoded protein: CASSGRGFPNYGYTF.

The chain uses TRBV9 and TRBJ1-5; no clear D gene. In germline, CDR1 is SGDLS, CDR2 YYNGEE. Trimming took off 4 bases at V and 2 bases at J, with 10 bases between the two ends. The CDR3 sequence is 14 residues long. CDR3 DNA sequence: TGTGCCAGCAGCCTGGACCCGGGCAATCAGCCCCAGCATTTT. Translated: CASSLDPGNQPQHF.

The chain has TRBV27 and TRBJ2-1; D is possibly TRBD1 (6 bases). The germline V and J ends were trimmed by 5 bases and 5 bases, with 16 bases remaining between them. The CDR3 has 15 residues. The germline CDR1 and CDR2 sequences are MNHEY and SMNVEV (reference sequence). For the CDR3, the DNA is TGTGCCAGCAGTCTAAGGGGGACCTCAAACAATGAGCAGTTCTTC. This sequence encodes CASSLRGTSNNEQFF.

The table lists this clone with a count of one. The chain is built from TRBV11-3 and TRBJ2-1, with unresolved D. V was trimmed by 3 bases and J by 10 bases, leaving 13 bases between them. Germline CDR1 SGHNT, CDR2 YENEEA. The CDR3 consists of 13 residues. CDR3 sequence (DNA): TGTGCCAGCAGCTTTACCCTCGAAGCCGAGCAGTTCTTC. Translating it yields CASSFTLEAEQFF. The whole variable domain, filled in from reference TRBV11-3 and TRBJ2-1, reads EAGVVQSPRYKIIEKKQPVAFWCNPISGHNTLYWYLQNLGQGPELLIRYENEEAVDDSQLPKDRFSAERLKGVDSTLKIQPAELGDSAVYLCASSFTLEAEQFFGPGTRLTVL.

The V and J genes are TRBV10-3 and TRBJ1-5; a weak D match, TRBD1 (6 bases). Between the trimmed V and J ends, which lost 2 bases and 6 bases, there was a span of 14 bases. Germline CDR1 is ENHRY and CDR2 is SYGVKD. This CDR3 is built from 15 residues. In DNA form, the CDR3 reads TGTGCCATCAGTGAGGGGACAAGGGGCAGTCAGCCCCAGCATTTT. Translation: CAISEGTRGSQPQHF.

This clone was recorded a few times. This sequence joins TRBV29-1 and TRBJ2-7; D gene uncertain. V gave up 7 bases and J gave up 0 bases, with 7 bases separating them. The germline V gene has CDR1 SQVTM and CDR2 ANQGSEA. This CDR3 has 11 amino acids. The CDR3 nucleotides read TGCAGCGGAAGGAGCTCCTACGAGCAGTACTTC. It specifies CSGRSSYEQYF.

The V call is TRBV5-1, the J call TRBJ1-1, with TRBD1 matching 8 bases. The germline V gene encodes CDR1 SGHRS and CDR2 YFSETQ. Trimming removed 4 bases from V and 0 bases from J; junction bases left unmatched: 8. The CDR3 extends over 16 amino acids. DNA for the CDR3: TGCGCCAGCAGCCGAGACAGGGGAAGGATGAACACTGAAGCTTTCTTT. Its translation: CASSRDRGRMNTEAFF.

The chain carries TRBV7-9 and TRBJ1-4, with D possibly matching TRBD1 (6 bases). Between the trimmed V and J ends, which lost 1 base and 0 bases, there was a span of 12 bases. This CDR3 is 17 amino acids long. Germline loops: CDR1 SEHNR, CDR2 FQNEAQ (reference sequence). CDR3 amino acids: CASSLGTAFATNEKLFF. DNA for the CDR3: TGTGCCAGCAGCTTAGGGACAGCCTTTGCAACTAATGAAAAACTGTTTTTT.